This T cell receptor (beta chain) derives from a study of cytomegalovirus exposure and HLA in healthy donors. As for the study in general: Researchers previously reported finding 117 million unique TCR beta sequences from 150 million to 200 million T cells. Study-level findings and limits: As a later analysis revealed, the rate of TCR association differed by HLA locus, with DRB1 most and HLA-C fewest. Previously analyzed data showed that most TCR beta V segments were productive at a frequency of about 90% or about 30%. Investigators reported 150 to 200 TCR beta chains as tied to cytomegalovirus.

The PCR employed 60 Vbeta primers together with 13 Jbeta primers. Here immunoSEQ multiplex PCR was the method, and the copy in TCRdb shows in-frame clones only, minus some. The sample carries around 200,000 clones, over 80% recorded once. On this clone: Its antigen is unknown.

The ends lost 5 bases at V and 11 bases at J; junction bases unmatched: 11. Germline lookup yields CDR1 SGHNT and CDR2 YENEEA. There are 14 residues in the CDR3. The TCR sequence derives from a man between 35 and 55 years old in good health and CMV-seropositive. The chain is built from TRBV11-3 and TRBJ2-3, with TRBD2 matching 9 bases. Sequencing input: PBMCs. The chain's CDR3 is CASSPKREVGGQYF. The CDR3 region has the DNA TGTGCCAGCAGCCCAAAGCGGGAGGTCGGCGGGCAGTATTTT.